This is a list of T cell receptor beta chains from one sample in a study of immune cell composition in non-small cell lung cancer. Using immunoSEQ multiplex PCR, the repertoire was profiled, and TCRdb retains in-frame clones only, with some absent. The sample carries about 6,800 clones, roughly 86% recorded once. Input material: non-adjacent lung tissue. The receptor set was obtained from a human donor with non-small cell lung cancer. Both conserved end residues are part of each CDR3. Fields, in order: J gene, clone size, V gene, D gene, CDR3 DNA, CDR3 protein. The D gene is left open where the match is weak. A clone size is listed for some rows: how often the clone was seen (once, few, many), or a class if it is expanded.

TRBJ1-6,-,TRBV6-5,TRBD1,TGTGCCAGCAGGACCCAGGGGGTCGATTCACCCCTCCACTTT,CASRTQGVDSPLHF
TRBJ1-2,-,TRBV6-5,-,TGTGCCAGCAGTTACCGGTGGGATCCCCAGGATGGCTACACCTTC,CASSYRWDPQDGYTF
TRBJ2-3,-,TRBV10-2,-,TGCGCCAGCAGTGAGTCGTCCCCCACAGATACGCAGTATTTT,CASSESSPTDTQYF
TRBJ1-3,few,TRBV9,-,TGTGCCAGCAGCGTAGACGGAGCTGGAAACACCATATATTTT,CASSVDGAGNTIYF
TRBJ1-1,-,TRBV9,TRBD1,TGTGCCAGCAGCGCCTATGGACAGGGTAGGGCTGAAGCTTTCTTT,CASSAYGQGRAEAFF
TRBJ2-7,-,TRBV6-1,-,TGTGCCAGCAGTGAATTTATAGACGACTTTTCCTACGAGCAGTACTTC,CASSEFIDDFSYEQYF
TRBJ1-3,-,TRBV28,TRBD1,TGTGCCAGCAGTCAGAAAGGACAGGGGGTGTACACCATATATTTT,CASSQKGQGVYTIYF
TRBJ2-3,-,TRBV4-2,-,TGTGCCAGCAGCTCTCAACGGCGTCCCGCAGATACGCAGTATTTT,CASSSQRRPADTQYF
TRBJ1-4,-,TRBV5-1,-,TGCGCCAGCAGCTCGCAGGGGACTAATGAAAAACTGTTTTTT,CASSSQGTNEKLFF
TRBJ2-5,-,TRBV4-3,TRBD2,TGCGCCAGCAGCCAAGAGGGGCGGGGGGGCCAAGAGACCCAGTACTTC,CASSQEGRGGQETQYF
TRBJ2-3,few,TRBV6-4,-,TGTGCCAGCAGTGACTCGGGGGGAGGTTCGACAGATACGCAGTATTTT,CASSDSGGGSTDTQYF
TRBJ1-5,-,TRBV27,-,TGTGCCAGCAGTTTACTTACAGGCAATCAGCCCCAGCATTTT,CASSLLTGNQPQHF
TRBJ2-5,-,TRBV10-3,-,TGTGCCGTCGCGGGAATTGAAGAGACCCAGTACTTC,CAVAGIEETQYF
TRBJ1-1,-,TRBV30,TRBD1,TGTGCCTGGAACGACAGGGGAGACACTGAAGCTTTCTTT,CAWNDRGDTEAFF
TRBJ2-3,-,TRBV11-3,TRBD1,TGTGCCAGCAGCTGGGGACAGCCCACAGATACGCAGTATTTT,CASSWGQPTDTQYF
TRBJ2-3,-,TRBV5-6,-,TGTGCCAGCGTACGTGGGCGTGTGTCAGATACGCAGTATTTT,CASVRGRVSDTQYF